Presented here are 23 T cell receptor beta chains from one specimen sequenced in a study of human T cells and chemical hapten exposure. TCRdb reprocessed the RACE reads with MiXCR, giving one entry per CDR3 protein. The data contain fewer than 40,000 distinct CDR3 sequences, about 5.5% of them singletons. Specified time point: healthy volunteer bleed at 6 weeks. Extraction of total RNA was performed on unfractionated whole blood. Specimen: whole blood. The receptor source for this set is a human donor in good health. Some clones in this sample may be carry-over from other donors' samples.

Ten or more counts support this clonotype. The rearrangement links TRBV6-6 to TRBJ1-5; TRBD1 might be the D (6 bases). Between the trimmed V and J ends, which lost 0 bases and 7 bases, there was a span of 10 bases. Per the germline V gene, CDR1 is MNHNY and CDR2 is SVGAGI (reference sequence). This CDR3 is built from 14 residues. The CDR3 region is CASSYSQGAQPQHF. As DNA, the CDR3 is TGTGCCAGCAGTTACTCACAGGGAGCCCAGCCCCAGCATTTT.

In its sample, this clonotype was seen a few times. This sequence may be a read error, since a much larger clone differs from it by one base. The rearrangement links TRBV12-5 to TRBJ2-2; D is unclear. Germline assignment: CDR1 LGHNT and CDR2 FRNRAP. Trimming took off 3 bases at V and 0 bases at J, with 11 bases between the two ends. This CDR3 spans 16 amino acids. CDR3: CASGFGRRTNTGELFF. As DNA, the CDR3 is TGTGCTAGTGGTTTTGGCCGGCGGACGAACACCGGGGAGCTGTTTTTT.

At least ten counts were recorded for this clonotype. The rearrangement links TRBV5-1 to TRBJ1-3, with D unresolved. The length of the CDR3 is 15 residues. Germline-derived CDR1 and CDR2 are SGHRS and YFSETQ. The V and J ends lost 0 bases and 0 bases respectively, with 7 bases between them. The CDR3 loop is CASSLDGVSGNTIYF. CDR3 in DNA: TGCGCCAGCAGCTTGGACGGAGTCTCTGGAAACACCATATATTTT.

This clonotype has at least ten counts. The CDR3 loop is CASSQDYRARESGYTF. The CDR3 bases are TGTGCCAGCAGCCAAGATTACAGGGCCCGAGAATCTGGCTACACCTTC. This rearrangement joins TRBV3-1 to TRBJ1-2; the D gene is possibly TRBD1 (6 bases). The V gene's germline CDR1 is LGHDT and CDR2 YNNKEL (reference sequence). The CDR3 totals 16 residues. The V end lost 0 bases, the J end lost 7 bases, and 18 bases lay between the germline ends.

In this sample, this clonotype turned up many times. This chain connects TRBV10-3 to TRBJ2-3, with 15 bases matching TRBD2. Looked up from germline, CDR1 is ENHRY and CDR2 is SYGVKD. Germline trimming cut 4 bases from V and 4 bases from J; bases unmatched to any gene: 3. The CDR3 covers 16 residues. The CDR3 DNA reads TGTGCCATCAGTGCCGGACTAGCGGGGGGGCCAGATACGCAGTATTTT. Its protein is CAISAGLAGGPDTQYF.

The chain recombines TRBV5-4 with TRBJ1-6, with D possibly being TRBD1 (6 bases). Germline CDR1 and CDR2: SGHNT and YYREEE (reference sequence). CDR3 size: 15 residues. Trimming removed 4 bases at V and 4 bases at J, with 12 bases between. The CDR3 DNA sequence: TGTGCCAGCAGCAAGACAGGAGAGTATAATTCACCCCTCCACTTT. Translation gives CASSKTGEYNSPLHF. The whole variable domain, remainder taken from reference TRBV5-4 and TRBJ1-6, is ETGVTQSPTHLIKTRGQQVTLRCSSQSGHNTVSWYQQALGQGPQFIFQYYREEENGRGNFPPRFSGLQFPNYSSELNVNALELDDSALYLCASSKTGEYNSPLHFGNGTRLTVT.

In its sample, this clonotype was seen many times. The chain combines TRBV10-3 with TRBJ2-3, with TRBD2 identical over 7 bases. Germline V gives CDR1 ENHRY, CDR2 SYGVKD. The CDR3 consists of 15 residues. V lost 7 bases to trimming and J lost 5 bases; unmatched junction nucleotides: 12. DNA for the CDR3: TGTGCCATCACAAGCGGGATGAGTTTGGGAGATACGCAGTATTTT. Amino acids: CAITSGMSLGDTQYF.

This clonotype was detected many times. This chain uses TRBV28 with TRBJ1-4; D possibly corresponds to TRBD1 (5 bases). Germline CDR1 is MDHEN and CDR2 is SYDVKM. There are 15 residues in the CDR3. V lost 6 bases to trimming and J lost 7 bases, with 18 bases between them. The CDR3 coding sequence is TGTGCCAGCAGCCAAGAGACAGTATTACCTGAAAAACTGTTTTTT. It yields the protein CASSQETVLPEKLFF. Full variable domain (rest looked up from reference TRBV28 and TRBJ1-4): DVKVTQSSRYLVKRTGEKVFLECVQDMDHENMFWYRQDPGLGLRLIYFSYDVKMKEKGDIPEGYSVSREKKERFSLILESASTNQTSMYLCASSQETVLPEKLFFGSGTQLSVL.

This clonotype was seen a handful of times. This chain uses TRBV10-3 with TRBJ1-1; 7 bases fit TRBD1. There are 18 residues in the CDR3. The ends lost 5 bases at V and 2 bases at J; junction bases unmatched: 17. Germline CDR1 and CDR2: ENHRY and SYGVKD. The CDR3 region has the DNA TGTGCCATCAGTCGTGGGACAGACAACACCCCCCCAAACACTGAAGCTTTCTTT. This sequence encodes CAISRGTDNTPPNTEAFF.

This clonotype turned up a few times. This chain uses TRBV28 with TRBJ2-1; D gene uncertain. Germline V gene lookup returns CDR1 MDHEN and CDR2 SYDVKM. Trimming stripped 4 bases from V and 0 bases from J, with 13 bases between. The CDR3 has 16 residues. This CDR3 reads CASSSAYFYSYNEQFF. CDR3 nucleotide sequence: TGTGCCAGCAGTTCGGCGTACTTCTACTCCTACAATGAGCAGTTCTTC.

About this clonotype itself: A much larger clone is a single base away; this may be a read error. The gene calls are TRBV5-4 and TRBJ2-3, with 11 bases lining up with TRBD2. This CDR3 region has 14 residues. Germline V CDR1 and CDR2: SGHNT, YYREEE (reference sequence). CDR3 in DNA: TGTGTCAGCCTGACTAGCGGGGACACAGATACGCAGTATTTT. Translated: CVSLTSGDTDTQYF.

Many counts were recorded for this clonotype. The CDR3 region has the DNA TGTGCCACCAGTGAGGCCGGGGCCAGAGGTAGGCATGAGCAGTTCTTC. Translated: CATSEAGARGRHEQFF. The chain carries TRBV24-1 and TRBJ2-1; D may correspond to TRBD1 or TRBD2 (5 bases each). V was shortened by 4 bases and J by 8 bases, with 20 bases between the two germline ends. CDR3 length equals 16 residues. Germline CDR1 KGHDR, CDR2 SFDVKD.

This clonotype occurred many times. V usage is TRBV7-9 and J usage is TRBJ2-7, with 7 bases matching TRBD1. The V gene's germline CDR1 is SEHNR and CDR2 FQNEAQ (reference sequence). The CDR3 consists of 16 residues. V gave up 1 base and J gave up 2 bases; unmatched junction bases: 8. In DNA form, the CDR3 reads TGTGCCAGCAGCTTAGGAGGGTGGGACAGAACCTACGAGCAGTACTTC. As protein: CASSLGGWDRTYEQYF.

The V call is TRBV5-1, the J call TRBJ1-1; 7 bases are a match to TRBD1. Germline loops: CDR1 SGHRS, CDR2 YFSETQ. This CDR3 is 17 amino acids long. V lost 4 bases, J lost 0 bases, and 12 bases stayed unmatched. The CDR3 nucleotides are TGCGCCAGCAGCCAAAAAAACAGGGGAACAATGAACACTGAAGCTTTCTTT. Translation gives CASSQKNRGTMNTEAFF.

This clonotype was recorded a few times. The chain employs TRBV12-3 or TRBV12-4 and TRBJ1-1, with D perhaps TRBD1 (6 bases). V was trimmed by 3 bases and J by 6 bases, leaving 8 bases between them. The CDR3 covers 12 residues. The CDR3 sequence is CASSLGGAEAFF. CDR3 coding DNA: TGTGCCAGCAGTTTGGGGGGCGCTGAAGCTTTCTTT.

By proportion, this clonotype is medium-sized (0.01 to 0.1%). This chain's CDR3 is CASANLPTDTQYF. The CDR3, as DNA: TGTGCTAGTGCCAACCTGCCCACAGATACGCAGTATTTT. This sequence joins TRBV12-5 and TRBJ2-3; D unclear. The CDR3 contains 13 residues. With 7 bases removed from V and 2 bases from J, the gap between germline ends came to 10 bases. Germline V gene sequence: CDR1 LGHNT, CDR2 FRNRAP.

This clonotype was seen repeatedly, ten times or more. One end of the junction varies from germline; a read error may be responsible. V gene TRBV7-2 combines with J gene TRBJ1-6, with D possibly TRBD1 on 5 matching bases. Per germline, CDR1 SGHTA and CDR2 FQGNSA. The CDR3 consists of 9 residues. The CDR3 region is CASSPGRDF. The CDR3 DNA sequence: TGTGCCAGCAGCCCCGGCAGGGACTTT.

This clonotype was seen ten or more times. The chain joins TRBV6-2 or TRBV6-3 to TRBJ1-1; D is undetermined. The germline V and J ends were trimmed by 1 base and 1 base, with 13 bases remaining between them. Germline CDR1 is MNHEY and CDR2 is SVGEGT. The length of the CDR3 is 16 residues. The CDR3 is CASSYYWERGNTEAFF. CDR3 bases: TGTGCCAGCAGTTACTATTGGGAACGAGGGAACACTGAAGCTTTCTTT.

The V call is TRBV6-6, the J call TRBJ1-5; D possibly corresponds to TRBD1 (5 bases). The CDR3 consists of 15 residues. Germline CDR1 MNHNY, CDR2 SVGAGI (reference sequence). The V end was cut by 7 bases, the J end by 5 bases, with 18 bases between. The chain's CDR3 is CASTVPGGGHQPQHF. The CDR3 coding sequence is TGTGCCAGCACCGTTCCGGGGGGAGGGCATCAGCCCCAGCATTTT.

The chain couples TRBV15 to TRBJ2-5; D may be TRBD1 (5 bases). V gave up 8 bases and J gave up 4 bases, with 23 bases separating them. The CDR3 runs to 16 residues. CDR1 LNHNV and CDR2 YYDKDF come from the germline V gene (reference sequence). The CDR3 sequence: CATQDPRTKERETQYF. In DNA form, the CDR3 reads TGTGCCACCCAGGATCCCCGGACAAAGGAGAGAGAGACCCAGTACTTC. Supplemented by reference TRBV15 and TRBJ2-5, the full variable domain reads DAMVIQNPRYQVTQFGKPVTLSCSQTLNHNVMYWYQQKSSQAPKLLFHYYDKDFNNEADTPDNFQSRRPNTSFCFLDIRSPGLGDTAMYLCATQDPRTKERETQYFGPGTRLLVL.

This clonotype was recorded at least ten times. The J gene is TRBJ2-3, the V gene TRBV14; 8 nucleotides line up with TRBD2. Unmatched junction bases numbered 11, after V lost 4 bases and J lost 5 bases. The CDR3 length is 16 residues. Germline CDR1 is SGHDN and CDR2 is FVKESK. The CDR3 DNA sequence: TGTGCCAGCAGCCCCGCGGGGGGCCCCCTCAGAGATACGCAGTATTTT. Its translation is CASSPAGGPLRDTQYF.

This clonotype was seen repeatedly, ten times or more. The chain uses TRBV13 and TRBJ2-7, with 9 bases that match TRBD1. This CDR3 has 19 residues. The germline gives CDR1 PRHDT, CDR2 FYEKMQ (reference sequence). V was pared by 4 bases and J by 3 bases, with 19 bases of the junction left unmatched. The CDR3 here is CASSSNLGQGNLAGYEQYF. The CDR3, as DNA: TGTGCCAGCAGCTCTAACCTGGGACAGGGAAACCTGGCGGGCTACGAGCAGTACTTC.

This clonotype came up many times. The V and J genes are TRBV9 and TRBJ1-3; possible D gene TRBD1, 5 bases. CDR1 and CDR2 from the germline V gene are SGDLS and YYNGEE. The CDR3 length is 18 residues. Trimming cost V 4 bases and J 0 bases, with 20 bases left between them. Written as DNA, the CDR3 is TGTGCCAGCAGCTACGCCGGGGGGAACTCTGGCTCTGGAAACACCATATATTTT. It encodes CASSYAGGNSGSGNTIYF.